What follows are 17 T cell receptor beta chains derived from one specimen sequenced in a study of cytomegalovirus exposure and HLA in healthy donors. With 60 Vbeta and 13 Jbeta primers, the PCR was carried out. Libraries were prepared by immunoSEQ multiplex PCR; TCRdb keeps only in-frame clonotypes and omits some of them. Altogether about 120,000 clones are present, approximately 71% being singletons, with the ten largest covering 3.3%. The specimen sequenced was PBMCs. Every receptor here comes from a woman in her fifties or sixties in good health and CMV-seronegative.

The J gene is TRBJ2-3, the V gene TRBV25-1; 8 bases are shared with TRBD1. The CDR3 has 17 residues. The V gene's germline CDR1 is MGHDK and CDR2 SYGVNS. Trimming removed 1 base from V and 1 base from J; junction bases left unmatched: 7. This chain's CDR3 is CASSESLPGQGTDTQYF. The DNA of the CDR3 is TGTGCCAGCAGTGAATCGTTACCGGGACAGGGCACAGATACGCAGTATTTT.

The chain links TRBV7-9 to TRBJ2-3, with D hard to call. V lost 5 bases and J lost 6, with 3 bases in between. This CDR3 is built from 10 residues. Per the germline V gene, CDR1 is SEHNR and CDR2 is FQNEAQ (reference sequence). DNA for the CDR3: TGTGCCAGCAGCCCGGATACGCAGTATTTT. Residues: CASSPDTQYF.

The V call is TRBV25-1, the J call TRBJ2-3, with a weak D call TRBD2 (6 bases). The V end was cut by 7 bases, the J end by 2 bases, with 13 bases between. The CDR3 is made up of 14 amino acids. Germline V gene sequence: CDR1 MGHDK, CDR2 SYGVNS. The CDR3 sequence: CASTGDFPTDTQYF. The DNA of the CDR3 is TGTGCCAGCACTGGGGACTTCCCCACAGATACGCAGTATTTT.

In this sample, this clone turned up a few times. At one boundary the junction diverges from the germline segment, which might be a read error. The rearrangement uses TRBV6-5 and TRBJ2-6; D remains unclear. The CDR3 length is 13 residues. CDR1 and CDR2 from the germline V gene are MNHEY and SVGAGI. In DNA, the CDR3 is TGTGCCAGCAGATACTCTGGGGCCAACGTCCTGACTTTC. Protein product: CASRYSGANVLTF.

The V call is TRBV19, the J call TRBJ2-7; TRBD2 matches at 12 bases. J gave up 7 bases and V 5 bases, and 3 bases lay outside the gene matches. This CDR3 has 13 amino acids. In germline, CDR1 is LNHDA, CDR2 SQIVND (reference sequence). The CDR3 DNA is TGTGCCAGTAGTCCAGGACTAGCGGGAGAGCAGTACTTC. Its translation: CASSPGLAGEQYF.

The chain joins TRBV7-6 to TRBJ2-1; TRBD2 matches 8 bases. Trimming cost V 1 base and J 10 bases; bases outside gene matches: 21. The CDR3 has 19 amino acids. CDR1 and CDR2 from the germline V gene are SGHVS and FNYEAQ. CDR3 amino acids: CASSLERESFSSRGFEQFF. In DNA form, the CDR3 reads TGTGCCAGCAGCTTAGAGCGGGAGTCATTCTCCTCGAGGGGTTTCGAGCAGTTCTTC.

The rearrangement uses TRBV28 and TRBJ2-3, with TRBD2 matching over 10 bases. Trimming at V came to 4 bases and at J to 0 bases, leaving 7 bases not matched to a gene. The CDR3 is 17 amino acids. Germline loops: CDR1 MDHEN, CDR2 SYDVKM. CDR3 sequence: CASSSGTSEHSTDTQYF. DNA for the CDR3: TGTGCCAGCAGTTCCGGGACTAGCGAGCATAGCACAGATACGCAGTATTTT.

CDR3 DNA sequence: TGTGCCTGGAGTTTTGGGGCAGGGGAGACCCAGTACTTC. It codes for CAWSFGAGETQYF. The rearrangement uses TRBV30 and TRBJ2-5; D is perhaps TRBD1 (5 bases). Trimming cost V 2 bases and J 5 bases, with 12 bases left between them. The germline V gene has CDR1 GTSNPN and CDR2 SVGIG (reference sequence). CDR3 length: 13 amino acids.

This clone was detected a few times. This chain uses TRBV19 with TRBJ1-5, with D uncertain. Trimming removed 3 bases from V and 6 bases from J, with 15 bases in between. Germline V gene lookup returns CDR1 LNHDA and CDR2 SQIVND (reference sequence). The CDR3 runs 15 residues. CDR3 coding DNA: TGTGCCAGTAGTATGACGGACTTCGGAACTCAGCCCCAGCATTTT. It translates to CASSMTDFGTQPQHF. The entire variable domain, with the rest obtained from reference TRBV19 and TRBJ1-5, is as follows: DGGITQSPKYLFRKEGQNVTLSCEQNLNHDAMYWYRQDPGQGLRLIYYSQIVNDFQKGDIAEGYSVSREKKESFPLTVTSAQKNPTAFYLCASSMTDFGTQPQHFGDGTRLSIL.

The rearrangement links TRBV28 to TRBJ2-5; 10 bases fit TRBD1. The end of the DNA fits TRBJ2-7 better, so the J call may be wrong. From germline, CDR1 is MDHEN and CDR2 SYDVKM. The CDR3 runs 15 residues. CDR3 in amino acids: CASSLTGGAIYEQYF. In DNA form, the CDR3 reads TGTGCCAGCAGTTTGACAGGGGGCGCGATCTACGAGCAGTACTTC.

About this clone itself: One end of the junction does not line up with germline, which may come from a read error. The chain uses TRBV7-7 and TRBJ2-1, with a tentative D call TRBD1 (5 bases). This CDR3 is 16 amino acids long. CDR1 SSHAT and CDR2 FNYEAQ come from the germline V gene (reference sequence). CDR3 sequence reads: CASSPSDSQVYNEQFF. CDR3 nucleotides: TGTGCTAGCAGCCCCAGTGACAGTCAGGTATACAATGAGCAGTTCTTC. Full variable domain (remainder filled in from reference TRBV7-7 and TRBJ2-1): GAGVSQSPRYKVTKRGQDVTLRCDPISSHATLYWYQQALGQGPEFLTYFNYEAQPDKSGLPSDRFSAERPEGSISTLTIQRTEQRDSAMYRCASSPSDSQVYNEQFFGPGTRLTVL.

This chain uses TRBV2 with TRBJ2-3; TRBD2 aligns across 10 bases. The CDR3 extends over 14 amino acids. V lost 4 bases and J lost 5; bases outside the gene matches: 3. Germline V lookup: CDR1 SNHLY, CDR2 FYNNEI. The CDR3 protein is CASSVGLAKDTQYF. As DNA, the CDR3 is TGTGCCAGCAGTGTGGGACTAGCGAAAGATACGCAGTATTTT.

This clone was seen at least ten times. The chain employs TRBV21-1 and TRBJ2-2; TRBD2 reflects the table's D call only, with no check against the DNA. TRBV21-1 is deemed a pseudogene. The CDR3 is 14 residues long. The CDR3 nucleotides are TGTGCCAGCGGTGGCGACTCGAACACCGGGGAGCTGTTTTTT. Its protein is CASGGDSNTGELFF.

The chain combines TRBV5-1 with TRBJ1-1; D unclear. Deletions cut 0 bases from V and 1 base from J, with 4 bases between. This CDR3 region has 13 residues. Germline lookup yields CDR1 SGHRS and CDR2 YFSETQ. The chain's CDR3 is CASSLAGNTEAFF. The CDR3 coding sequence is TGCGCCAGCAGCTTGGCCGGGAACACTGAAGCTTTCTTT.

This clone showed up just once. The chain links TRBV29-1 to TRBJ1-5, with D maybe TRBD1 (5 bases). In germline, CDR1 is SQVTM, CDR2 ANQGSEA. The germline V and J ends were trimmed by 4 bases and 4 bases, with 11 bases remaining between them. The CDR3 spans 13 residues. The CDR3 DNA reads as TGCAGCGTTGGAACGGGGGGTAATCAGCCCCAGCATTTT. Amino acid sequence: CSVGTGGNQPQHF.

The rearrangement joins TRBV28 to TRBJ2-1; 7 positions agree with TRBD1. This CDR3 region has 16 residues. V was clipped by 6 bases and J by 1 base; unmatched bases: 9. The germline gives CDR1 MDHEN, CDR2 SYDVKM. CDR3 nucleotide sequence: TGTGCCAGCAGAGGGGGCCTATTACTTTCCTACAATGAGCAGTTCTTC. As protein: CASRGGLLLSYNEQFF.

The chain recombines TRBV7-6 with TRBJ2-7; D perhaps matches TRBD1 (7 bases). V was pared by 4 bases and J by 3 bases, with 16 bases between. The CDR3 covers 15 residues. Germline CDR1 is SGHVS and CDR2 is FNYEAQ. The CDR3 sequence: CASSSQTGRNYEQYF. The CDR3 coding sequence is TGTGCCAGCAGCTCCCAGACAGGGAGGAACTACGAGCAGTACTTC.